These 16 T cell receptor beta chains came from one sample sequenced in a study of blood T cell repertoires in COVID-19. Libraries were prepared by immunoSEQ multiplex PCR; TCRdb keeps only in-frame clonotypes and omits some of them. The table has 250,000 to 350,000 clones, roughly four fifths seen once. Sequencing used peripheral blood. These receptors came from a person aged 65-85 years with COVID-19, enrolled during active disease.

The CDR3 coding sequence is TGTGCCAGCAGTTACTCGATGGGGACAGGGAGTGAAAAACTGTTTTTT. This sequence encodes CASSYSMGTGSEKLFF. This sequence joins TRBV6-5 and TRBJ1-4; 9 bases line up with TRBD1. Germline CDR1 and CDR2: MNHEY and SVGAGI. J lost 7 bases, V lost 0 bases, and 6 bases had no gene match. This CDR3 is 16 amino acids long.

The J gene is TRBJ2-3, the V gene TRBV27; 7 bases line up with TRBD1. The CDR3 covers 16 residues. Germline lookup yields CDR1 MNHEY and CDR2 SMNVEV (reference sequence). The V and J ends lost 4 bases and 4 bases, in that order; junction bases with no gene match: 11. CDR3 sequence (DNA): TGTGCCAGCAGTTCCCACTTACAGGGGTTTGCAGATACGCAGTATTTT. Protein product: CASSSHLQGFADTQYF.

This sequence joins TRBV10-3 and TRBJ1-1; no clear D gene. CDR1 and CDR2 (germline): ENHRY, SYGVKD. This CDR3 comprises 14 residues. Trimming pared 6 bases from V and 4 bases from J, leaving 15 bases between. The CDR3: CAISPAGEGTEAFF. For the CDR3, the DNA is TGTGCCATCAGCCCCGCCGGGGAGGGCACTGAAGCTTTCTTT.

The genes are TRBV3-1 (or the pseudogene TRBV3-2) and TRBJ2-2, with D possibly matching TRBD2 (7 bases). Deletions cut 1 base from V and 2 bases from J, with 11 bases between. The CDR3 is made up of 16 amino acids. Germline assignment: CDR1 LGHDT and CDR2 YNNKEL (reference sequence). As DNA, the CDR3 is TGTGCCAGCAGCCAAGCGGGGGGCACCAACACCGGGGAGCTGTTTTTT. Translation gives CASSQAGGTNTGELFF.

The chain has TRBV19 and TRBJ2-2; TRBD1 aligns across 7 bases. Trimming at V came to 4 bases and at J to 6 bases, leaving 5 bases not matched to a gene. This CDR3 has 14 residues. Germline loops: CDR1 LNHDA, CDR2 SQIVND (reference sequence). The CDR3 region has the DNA TGTGCCAGTAGTAACTACAGGGGTCCCGGGGAGCTGTTTTTT. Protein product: CASSNYRGPGELFF. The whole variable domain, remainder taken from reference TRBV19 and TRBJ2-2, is DGGITQSPKYLFRKEGQNVTLSCEQNLNHDAMYWYRQDPGQGLRLIYYSQIVNDFQKGDIAEGYSVSREKKESFPLTVTSAQKNPTAFYLCASSNYRGPGELFFGEGSRLTVL.

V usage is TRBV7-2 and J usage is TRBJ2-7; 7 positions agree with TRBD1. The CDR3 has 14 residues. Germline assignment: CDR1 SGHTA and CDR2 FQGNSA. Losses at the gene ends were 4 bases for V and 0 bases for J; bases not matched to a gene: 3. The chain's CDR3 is CASSSRDSSYEQYF. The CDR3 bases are TGTGCCAGCAGCTCCCGGGACAGCTCCTACGAGCAGTACTTC.

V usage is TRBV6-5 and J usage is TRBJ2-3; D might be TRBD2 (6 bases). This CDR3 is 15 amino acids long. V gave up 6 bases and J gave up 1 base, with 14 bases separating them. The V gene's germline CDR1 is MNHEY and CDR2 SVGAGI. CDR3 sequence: CASRGRRGGTDTQYF. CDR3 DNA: TGTGCCAGCAGGGGCCGGCGGGGAGGCACAGATACGCAGTATTTT.

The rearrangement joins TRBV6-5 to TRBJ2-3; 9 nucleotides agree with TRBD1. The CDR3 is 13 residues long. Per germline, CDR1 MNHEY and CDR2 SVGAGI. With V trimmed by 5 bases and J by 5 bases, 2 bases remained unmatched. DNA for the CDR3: TGTGCCAGCAGTCACAGGGGGCGAGATACGCAGTATTTT. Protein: CASSHRGRDTQYF.

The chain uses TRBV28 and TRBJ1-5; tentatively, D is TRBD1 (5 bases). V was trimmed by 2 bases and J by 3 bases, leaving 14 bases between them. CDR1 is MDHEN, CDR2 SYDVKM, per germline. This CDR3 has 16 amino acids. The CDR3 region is CASSLPAGRANQPQHF. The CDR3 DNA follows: TGTGCCAGCAGTTTACCCGCAGGGAGGGCCAATCAGCCCCAGCATTTT. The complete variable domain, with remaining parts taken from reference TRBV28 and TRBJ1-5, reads DVKVTQSSRYLVKRTGEKVFLECVQDMDHENMFWYRQDPGLGLRLIYFSYDVKMKEKGDIPEGYSVSREKKERFSLILESASTNQTSMYLCASSLPAGRANQPQHFGDGTRLSIL.

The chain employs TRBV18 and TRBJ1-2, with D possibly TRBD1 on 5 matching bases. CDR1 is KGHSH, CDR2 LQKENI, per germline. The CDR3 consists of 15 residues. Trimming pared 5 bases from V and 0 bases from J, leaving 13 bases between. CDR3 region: CASSSGRAANYGYTF. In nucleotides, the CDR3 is TGTGCCAGCTCATCCGGCAGGGCAGCTAACTATGGCTACACCTTC.

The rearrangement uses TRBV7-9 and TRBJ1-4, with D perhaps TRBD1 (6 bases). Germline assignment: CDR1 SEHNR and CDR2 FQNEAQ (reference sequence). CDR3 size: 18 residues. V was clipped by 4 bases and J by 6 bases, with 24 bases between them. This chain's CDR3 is CASSSTRGHTEYDEKLFF. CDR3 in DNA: TGTGCCAGCAGCTCGACACGGGGACATACGGAATATGATGAAAAACTGTTTTTT.

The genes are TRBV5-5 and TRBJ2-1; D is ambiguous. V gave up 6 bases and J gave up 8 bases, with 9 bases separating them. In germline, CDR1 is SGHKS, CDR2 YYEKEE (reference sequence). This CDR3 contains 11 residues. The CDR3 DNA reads TGTGCCAGCATGATGGGCTATGAGCAGTTCTTC. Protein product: CASMMGYEQFF.

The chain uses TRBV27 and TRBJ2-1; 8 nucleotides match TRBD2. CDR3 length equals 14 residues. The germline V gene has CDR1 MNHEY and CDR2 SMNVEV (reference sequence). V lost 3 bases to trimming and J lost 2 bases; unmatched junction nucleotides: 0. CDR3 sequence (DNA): TGTGCCAGCAGTTTCGGGGGGGCCTACAATGAGCAGTTCTTC. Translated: CASSFGGAYNEQFF.

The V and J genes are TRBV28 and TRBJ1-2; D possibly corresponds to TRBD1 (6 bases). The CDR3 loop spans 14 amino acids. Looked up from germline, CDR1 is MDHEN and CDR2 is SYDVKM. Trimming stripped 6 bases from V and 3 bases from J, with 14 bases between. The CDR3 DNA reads TGTGCCAGCAGCCCCCCCGACAGGTACTATGGCTACACCTTC. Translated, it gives CASSPPDRYYGYTF.

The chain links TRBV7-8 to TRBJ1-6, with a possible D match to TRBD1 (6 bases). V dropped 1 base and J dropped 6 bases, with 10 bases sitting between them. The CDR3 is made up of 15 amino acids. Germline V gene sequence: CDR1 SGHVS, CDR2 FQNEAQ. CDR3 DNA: TGTGCCAGCAGCTTAGAAGGACAGCTTAATTCACCCCTCCACTTT. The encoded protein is CASSLEGQLNSPLHF.

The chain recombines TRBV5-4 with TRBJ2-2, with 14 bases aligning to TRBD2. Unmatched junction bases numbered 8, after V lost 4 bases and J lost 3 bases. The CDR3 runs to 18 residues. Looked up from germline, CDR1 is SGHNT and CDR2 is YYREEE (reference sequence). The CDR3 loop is CASSKGLAGVHYTGELFF. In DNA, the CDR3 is TGTGCCAGCAGCAAGGGACTAGCGGGAGTACATTACACCGGGGAGCTGTTTTTT.